This T cell receptor beta chain was obtained from a study of shared clonotypes between healthy human individuals. The assay was immunoSEQ multiplex PCR, and TCRdb's table has in-frame clones only and misses some. The sample lists roughly 2.5 million clones, around 90% occurring once. Germline CDR1 reads KGHSH; CDR2 reads LQKENI. V was clipped by 2 bases and J by 0 bases; unmatched bases: 9. This CDR3 has 18 amino acids. The specimen sequenced was naive CD4+ T cells sorted from blood. Subset indicated: CD45RA+ positively selected. The source of this sequence is a man between 18 and 29 years old in good health. The chain employs TRBV18 and TRBJ2-4; TRBD1 agrees at 8 bases. The CDR3 region has the DNA TGTGCCAGCTCACCATCGACAGGGGTTCTTATAGCCAAAAACATTCAGTACTTC. Its protein is CASSPSTGVLIAKNIQYF.